The clone carrying this T cell receptor beta chain was seen more than once but under ten times. The source of the sample is a study of OX40 agonist ivuxolimab in advanced cancers. In the study overall: Prior checkpoint blockade (anti-PD-1, anti-PD-L1 or anti-CTLA-4) was permitted; less than 45% had it.

In germline, CDR1 is SGHNT, CDR2 YENEEA. Unmatched junction bases numbered 2, after V lost 5 bases and J lost 6 bases. The CDR3 is 12 amino acids. Individuals having autoimmune disease history or systemic immunosuppression were not enrolled. Repertoires were generated with immunoSEQ multiplex PCR, while TCRdb's copy carries only in-frame clones and drops some. The sample shows some 80,000 clones, approximately 84% of them seen only once. The chain joins TRBV11-3 to TRBJ2-7, with 9 bases fitting TRBD1. The clonotype was recovered from an adult with an advanced solid tumor such as melanoma, head and neck, liver or kidney cancer. The input for sequencing was CD4+ or CD8+ T cells sorted from blood, taken in a trial of the OX40 agonist ivuxolimab. CDR3 residues: CASSPGQGEQYF. CDR3 nucleotide sequence: TGTGCCAGCAGCCCGGGACAGGGCGAGCAGTACTTC.